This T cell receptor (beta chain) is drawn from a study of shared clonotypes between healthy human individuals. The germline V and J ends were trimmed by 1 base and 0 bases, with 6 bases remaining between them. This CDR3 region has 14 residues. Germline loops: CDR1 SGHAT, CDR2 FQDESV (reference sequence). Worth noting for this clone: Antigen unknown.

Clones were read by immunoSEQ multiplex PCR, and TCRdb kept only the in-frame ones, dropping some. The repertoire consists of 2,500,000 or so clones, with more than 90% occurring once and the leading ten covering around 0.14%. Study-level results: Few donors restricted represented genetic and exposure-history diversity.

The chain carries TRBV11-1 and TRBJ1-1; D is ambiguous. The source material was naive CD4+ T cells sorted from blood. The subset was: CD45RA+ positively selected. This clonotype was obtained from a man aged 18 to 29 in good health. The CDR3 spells CASSLDGLNTEAFF. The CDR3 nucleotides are TGTGCCAGCAGCTTAGATGGTTTGAACACTGAAGCTTTCTTT.